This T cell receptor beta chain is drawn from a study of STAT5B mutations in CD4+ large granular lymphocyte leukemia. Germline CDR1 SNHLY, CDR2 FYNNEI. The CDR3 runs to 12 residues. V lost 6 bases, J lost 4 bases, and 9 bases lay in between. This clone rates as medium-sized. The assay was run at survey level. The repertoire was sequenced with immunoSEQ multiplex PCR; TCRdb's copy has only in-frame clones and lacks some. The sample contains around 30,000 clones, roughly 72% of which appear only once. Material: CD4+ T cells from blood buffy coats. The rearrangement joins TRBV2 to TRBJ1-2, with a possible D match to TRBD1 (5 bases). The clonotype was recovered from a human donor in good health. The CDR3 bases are TGTGCCAGCAGATGGACAAGCTATGGCTACACCTTC. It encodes CASRWTSYGYTF.